The TCR beta chain described here comes from a study of OX40 agonist ivuxolimab in advanced cancers. Findings of the study overall: The 0.1-3.0 mg/kg partial responders had among the lowest clonal expansion.

On this clone itself: No antigen is known for it.

Sequencing used immunoSEQ multiplex PCR; TCRdb keeps in-frame clones, though not all of them. Of over 85,000 clones listed, about 92% are singletons. The CDR3 runs to 14 residues. CDR1 is MDHEN, CDR2 SYDVKM, per germline. V was pared by 4 bases and J by 1 base, with 11 bases between. The sequenced sample was CD4+ or CD8+ T cells sorted from blood, obtained in a trial of the OX40 agonist ivuxolimab. This clonotype originated in an adult with an advanced solid tumor such as melanoma, head and neck, liver or kidney cancer. This chain links TRBV28 with TRBJ2-7; either TRBD1 or TRBD2 may fit D (5 bases each). The CDR3 nucleotides are TGTGCCAGCAGTTCAGTGGGGGTGTCCTACGAGCAGTACTTC. Protein product: CASSSVGVSYEQYF. The whole variable domain, remainder taken from reference TRBV28 and TRBJ2-7, is DVKVTQSSRYLVKRTGEKVFLECVQDMDHENMFWYRQDPGLGLRLIYFSYDVKMKEKGDIPEGYSVSREKKERFSLILESASTNQTSMYLCASSSVGVSYEQYFGPGTRLTVT.